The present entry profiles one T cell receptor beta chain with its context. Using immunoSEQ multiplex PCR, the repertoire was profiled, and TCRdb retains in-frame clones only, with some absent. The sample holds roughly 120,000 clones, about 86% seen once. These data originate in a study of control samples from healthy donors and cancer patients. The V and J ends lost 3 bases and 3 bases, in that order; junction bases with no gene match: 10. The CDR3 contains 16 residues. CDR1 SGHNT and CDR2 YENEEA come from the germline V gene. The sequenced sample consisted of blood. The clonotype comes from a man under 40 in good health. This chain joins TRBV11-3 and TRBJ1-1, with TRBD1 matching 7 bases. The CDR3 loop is CASSFYKGARDTEAFF. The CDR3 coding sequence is TGTGCCAGCAGCTTTTATAAGGGGGCGAGGGACACTGAAGCTTTCTTT. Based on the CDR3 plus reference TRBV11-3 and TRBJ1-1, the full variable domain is EAGVVQSPRYKIIEKKQPVAFWCNPISGHNTLYWYLQNLGQGPELLIRYENEEAVDDSQLPKDRFSAERLKGVDSTLKIQPAELGDSAVYLCASSFYKGARDTEAFFGQGTRLTVV.